This T cell receptor beta chain is from a study of T cell changes during pregnancy in multiple sclerosis. TCRdb keeps only in-frame clones here, not all; method: immunoSEQ multiplex PCR. The profile covers around 70,000 clones, with roughly 92% appearing a single time and 2% to 2.5% taken by the ten largest. Germline lookup yields CDR1 SGHNT and CDR2 YYREEE (reference sequence). This CDR3 has 18 residues. V gave up 0 bases and J gave up 0 bases; unmatched junction bases: 12. The sequenced sample was peripheral blood, obtained before pregnancy. This clonotype originated in a female donor with multiple sclerosis, enrolled in a pregnancy study. V and J are TRBV5-4 and TRBJ2-7; 7 nucleotides agree with TRBD2. The CDR3 loop reads CASSLGASGVGFSYEQYF. CDR3 bases: TGTGCCAGCAGCTTGGGGGCTAGCGGCGTTGGGTTCTCCTACGAGCAGTACTTC. Full variable domain (missing parts from reference TRBV5-4 and TRBJ2-7): ETGVTQSPTHLIKTRGQQVTLRCSSQSGHNTVSWYQQALGQGPQFIFQYYREEENGRGNFPPRFSGLQFPNYSSELNVNALELDDSALYLCASSLGASGVGFSYEQYFGPGTRLTVT.